A selection of T cell receptor beta chains follows, all from one sample in a study of T cells in tumors after PD-1 blockade. The data were produced by immunoSEQ multiplex PCR, yet TCRdb's version contains in-frame clones alone and is incomplete. Of fewer than 15,000 clones listed, 63% were seen once; the top ten hold 15% to 20%. Sequencing was performed on tumor tissue, taken before anti-PD-1 treatment. Receptors originate from a human donor with basal cell carcinoma. The CDR3 runs from the conserved cysteine through the conserved F or W. The D gene is left open where the match is weak. Some rows mark clone size as missing; the rest say once, few, many or name a class of expanded clone.

d_call,j_call,clone_size,v_call,cdr3_nt,cdr3_aa
TRBD1,TRBJ1-1,-,TRBV5-1,TGCGCCAGCAGCTTGGCCTTAGGGGGCGGCACTGAAGCTTTCTTT,CASSLALGGGTEAFF
TRBD2,TRBJ2-3,medium-sized,TRBV6-2/TRBV6-3,TGTGCCAGCAGTTACCACCGTACTAGCGGGAGATTTCCAGATACGCAGTATTTT,CASSYHRTSGRFPDTQYF
-,TRBJ1-2,medium-sized,TRBV7-6,TGTGCCAGCAGCTTAAAGGCAGGTCATACTAACTATGGCTACACCTTC,CASSLKAGHTNYGYTF
TRBD2,TRBJ2-1,-,TRBV13,TGTGCCAGCAGTTCCGGGATACGGACTAGCGGGGGGAAGCTGATGTACAATGAGCAGTTCTTC,CASSSGIRTSGGKLMYNEQFF
-,TRBJ2-3,-,TRBV4-1,TGCGCCAGCAGCAGGCAGGGGGGGATCACAGATACGCAGTATTTT,CASSRQGGITDTQYF
TRBD2,TRBJ2-3,-,TRBV28,TGTGCCAGCAGCCCCCCTAGCGGGAGAAGCACAGATACGCAGTATTTT,CASSPPSGRSTDTQYF
TRBD2,TRBJ2-3,-,TRBV9,TGTGCCAGCAGCGCCGGACTAGCGGGGGGCCGGGATACGCAGTATTTT,CASSAGLAGGRDTQYF
-,TRBJ2-5,-,TRBV5-1,TGCGCCAGCGGCTCTGGACAGTCAATAGAGACCCAGTACTTC,CASGSGQSIETQYF
-,TRBJ2-6,-,TRBV18,TGTGCCAGCTCACCACGTGCCTTGGCTGGGGCCAACGTCCTGACTTTC,CASSPRALAGANVLTF
-,TRBJ2-5,-,TRBV24-1,TGTGCCACCAGTGAGGCGGGACCCAAAGAGACCCAGTACTTC,CATSEAGPKETQYF
TRBD1,TRBJ2-1,-,TRBV7-9,TGTGCCAGCAGCCCCCCGGGACAGGGGAAAAATGAGCAGTTCTTC,CASSPPGQGKNEQFF
-,TRBJ2-7,-,TRBV4-3,TGCGCCAGCAGCCAAGTAGAGGGACACGAGCAGTACTTC,CASSQVEGHEQYF
-,TRBJ2-7,-,TRBV3-1/TRBV3-2,TGTGCCAGCAGCCTCTCCTACGAGCAGTACTTC,CASSLSYEQYF
TRBD1,TRBJ2-3,few,TRBV5-1,TGCGCCAGCAGCTTGGAGGGGGCGGGAGATACGCAGTATTTT,CASSLEGAGDTQYF
-,TRBJ2-1,-,TRBV5-1,TGCGCCAGCAGCCTTCTGACTAGGCATGAGCAGTTCTTC,CASSLLTRHEQFF
-,TRBJ1-1,few,TRBV28,TGTGCCAGCAGTTCGGGGCCTGAAGCTTTCTTT,CASSSGPEAFF
-,TRBJ1-6,few,TRBV9,TGTGCCAGCAGCGCGATCCAGGGGTCCTATAATTCACCCCTCCACTTT,CASSAIQGSYNSPLHF
-,TRBJ2-5,-,TRBV19,TGTGCCAGTAGTATCGGCGATATCTCCCAAGAGACCCAGTACTTC,CASSIGDISQETQYF
-,TRBJ1-2,-,TRBV6-2/TRBV6-3,TGTGCCAGCAGTCAAGTAACGGAGAACTATGGCTACACCTTC,CASSQVTENYGYTF
TRBD1,TRBJ1-5,-,TRBV27,TGTGCCAGCAGTTTATCTGGGACAGGGCTCAATCAGCCCCAGCATTTT,CASSLSGTGLNQPQHF
-,TRBJ2-5,-,TRBV7-2,TGTGCCAGCAGTAGGGGGGGCGTGAAGGGGCAAGAGACCCAGTACTTC,CASSRGGVKGQETQYF
TRBD1,TRBJ1-6,-,TRBV9,TGTGCCAGCAGCGTAGAGGGACAGGGGAATTCACCCCTCCACTTT,CASSVEGQGNSPLHF
TRBD2,TRBJ2-3,medium-sized,TRBV28,TGTGCCAGCAGTTTACGGACTAGCGGGAGCCCCAGGGATACGCAGTATTTT,CASSLRTSGSPRDTQYF
-,TRBJ1-1,-,TRBV2,TGTGCCAGCAGTGAATGGGGTCTGAACACTGAAGCTTTCTTT,CASSEWGLNTEAFF
TRBD2,TRBJ2-1,-,TRBV27,TGTGCCAGCGTCACCGCTGGGGGGGGAGTGAGAAATGAGCAGTTCTTC,CASVTAGGGVRNEQFF
-,TRBJ1-1,-,TRBV7-2,TGTGCCAGCAGCTTTAAGGGGGGCACTGAAGCTTTCTTT,CASSFKGGTEAFF
-,TRBJ1-4,few,TRBV4-3,TGCGCCAGCAGCCGGAGGATTAATGAAAAACTGTTTTTT,CASSRRINEKLFF